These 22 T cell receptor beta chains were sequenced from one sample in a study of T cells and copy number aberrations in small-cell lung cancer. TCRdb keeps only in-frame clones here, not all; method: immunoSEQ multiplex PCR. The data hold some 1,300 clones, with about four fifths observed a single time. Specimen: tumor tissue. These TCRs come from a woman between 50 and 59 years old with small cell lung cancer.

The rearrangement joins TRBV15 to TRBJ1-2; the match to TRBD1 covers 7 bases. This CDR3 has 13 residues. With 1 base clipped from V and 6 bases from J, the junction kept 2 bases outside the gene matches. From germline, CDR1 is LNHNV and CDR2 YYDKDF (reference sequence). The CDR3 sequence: CATSRAGTDGYTF. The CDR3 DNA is TGTGCCACCAGCAGAGCTGGGACAGATGGCTACACCTTC.

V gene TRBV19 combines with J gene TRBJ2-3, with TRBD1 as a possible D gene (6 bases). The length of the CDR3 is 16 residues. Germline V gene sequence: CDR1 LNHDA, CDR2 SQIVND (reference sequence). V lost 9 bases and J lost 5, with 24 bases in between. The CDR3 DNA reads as TGTGCCAGCAGTCGGGTTGCGGTGGGGGCGGAAGATACGCAGTATTTT. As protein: CASSRVAVGAEDTQYF.

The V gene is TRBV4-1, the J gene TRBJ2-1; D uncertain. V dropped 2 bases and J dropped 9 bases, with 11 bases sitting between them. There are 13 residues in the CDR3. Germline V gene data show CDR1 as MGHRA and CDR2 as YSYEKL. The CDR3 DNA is TGCGCCAGCAGCCAATTGGGTGACCCTGAGCAGTTCTTC. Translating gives CASSQLGDPEQFF.

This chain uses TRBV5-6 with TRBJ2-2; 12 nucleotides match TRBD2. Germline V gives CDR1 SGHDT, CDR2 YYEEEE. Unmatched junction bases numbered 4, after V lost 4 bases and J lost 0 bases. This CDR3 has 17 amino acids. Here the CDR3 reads CASSLTSGRANTGELFF. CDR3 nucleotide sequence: TGTGCCAGCAGCCTGACTAGCGGGAGAGCGAACACCGGGGAGCTGTTTTTT.

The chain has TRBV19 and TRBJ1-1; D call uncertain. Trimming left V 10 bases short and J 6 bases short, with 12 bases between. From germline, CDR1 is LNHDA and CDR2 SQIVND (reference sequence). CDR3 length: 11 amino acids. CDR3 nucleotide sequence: TGTGCCACCGGGCCGGCTGCTGAAGCTTTCTTT. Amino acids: CATGPAAEAFF.

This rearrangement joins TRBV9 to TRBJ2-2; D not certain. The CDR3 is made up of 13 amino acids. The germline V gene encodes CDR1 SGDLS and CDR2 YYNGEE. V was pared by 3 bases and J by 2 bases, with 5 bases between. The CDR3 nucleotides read TGTGCCAGCAGCGGAATTAACACCGGGGAGCTGTTTTTT. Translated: CASSGINTGELFF.

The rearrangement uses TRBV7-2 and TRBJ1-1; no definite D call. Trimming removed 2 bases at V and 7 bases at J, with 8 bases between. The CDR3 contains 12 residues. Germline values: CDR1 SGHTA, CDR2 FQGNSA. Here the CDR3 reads CASSLFRYEAFF. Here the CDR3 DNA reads TGTGCCAGCAGCTTATTTCGCTATGAAGCTTTCTTT.

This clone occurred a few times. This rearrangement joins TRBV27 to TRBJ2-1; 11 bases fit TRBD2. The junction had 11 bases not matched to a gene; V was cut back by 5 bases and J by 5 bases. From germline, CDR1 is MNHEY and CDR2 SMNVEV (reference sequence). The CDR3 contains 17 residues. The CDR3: CASSLFSGLAANNEQFF. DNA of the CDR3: TGTGCCAGCAGTCTCTTCTCGGGACTAGCGGCAAACAATGAGCAGTTCTTC.

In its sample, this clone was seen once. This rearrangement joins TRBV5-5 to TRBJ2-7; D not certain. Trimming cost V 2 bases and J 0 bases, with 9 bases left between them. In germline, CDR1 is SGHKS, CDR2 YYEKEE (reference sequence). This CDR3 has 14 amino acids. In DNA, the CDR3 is TGTGCCAGCAGCTTAGGTGTCAGCTCCTACGAGCAGTACTTC. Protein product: CASSLGVSSYEQYF.

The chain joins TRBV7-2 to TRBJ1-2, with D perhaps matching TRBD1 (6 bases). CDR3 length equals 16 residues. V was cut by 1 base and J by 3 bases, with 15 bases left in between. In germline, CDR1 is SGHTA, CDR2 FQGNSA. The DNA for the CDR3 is TGTGCCAGCAGCTTAGGGGGTTCAGGGGTTGACTATGGCTACACCTTC. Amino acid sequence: CASSLGGSGVDYGYTF.

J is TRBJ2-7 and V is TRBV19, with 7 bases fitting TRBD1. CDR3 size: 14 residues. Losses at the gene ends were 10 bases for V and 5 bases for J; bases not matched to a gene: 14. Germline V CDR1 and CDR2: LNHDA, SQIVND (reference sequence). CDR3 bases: TGTGCCATGAGAGAGGGACAGAGTGAGGACGAGCAGTACTTC. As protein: CAMREGQSEDEQYF.

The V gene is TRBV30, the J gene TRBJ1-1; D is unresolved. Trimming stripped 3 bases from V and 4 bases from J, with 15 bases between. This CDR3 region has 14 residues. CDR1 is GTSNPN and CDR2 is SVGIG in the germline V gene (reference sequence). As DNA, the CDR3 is TGTGCCTGGAGGTTGGCGGCCGTTTCCACTGAAGCTTTCTTT. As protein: CAWRLAAVSTEAFF.

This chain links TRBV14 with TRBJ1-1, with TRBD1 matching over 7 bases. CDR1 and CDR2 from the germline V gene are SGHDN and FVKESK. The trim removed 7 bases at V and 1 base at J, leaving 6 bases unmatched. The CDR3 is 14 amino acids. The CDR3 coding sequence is TGTGCCAGCACCCGGGACAGACAGAACACTGAAGCTTTCTTT. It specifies CASTRDRQNTEAFF. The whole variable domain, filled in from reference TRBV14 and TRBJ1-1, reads EAGVTQFPSHSVIEKGQTVTLRCDPISGHDNLYWYRRVMGKEIKFLLHFVKESKQDESGMPNNRFLAERTGGTYSTLKVQPAELEDSGVYFCASTRDRQNTEAFFGQGTRLTVV.

The CDR3 sequence: CASSYGQTYEQYF. The CDR3 DNA reads TGTGCCAGCAGTTATGGGCAGACCTACGAGCAGTACTTC. The rearrangement joins TRBV27 to TRBJ2-7; D is ambiguous. From germline, CDR1 is MNHEY and CDR2 SMNVEV (reference sequence). Between the trimmed V and J ends, which lost 4 bases and 2 bases, there was a span of 9 bases. The CDR3 covers 13 residues.

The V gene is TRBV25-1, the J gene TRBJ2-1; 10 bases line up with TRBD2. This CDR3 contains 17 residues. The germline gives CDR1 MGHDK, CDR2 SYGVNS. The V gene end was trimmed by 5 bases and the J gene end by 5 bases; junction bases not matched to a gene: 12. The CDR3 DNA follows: TGTGCCAGCAGTAACCACGAGCGGGAGGGCCAGGACAATGAGCAGTTCTTC. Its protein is CASSNHEREGQDNEQFF.

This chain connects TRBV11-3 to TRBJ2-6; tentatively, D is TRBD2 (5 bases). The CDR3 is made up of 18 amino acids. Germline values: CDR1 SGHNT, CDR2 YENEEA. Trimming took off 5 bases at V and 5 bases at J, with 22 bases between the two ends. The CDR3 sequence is CASSKLESRQSRANVLTF. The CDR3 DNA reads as TGTGCCAGCAGCAAACTAGAATCTCGACAAAGTCGGGCCAACGTCCTGACTTTC.

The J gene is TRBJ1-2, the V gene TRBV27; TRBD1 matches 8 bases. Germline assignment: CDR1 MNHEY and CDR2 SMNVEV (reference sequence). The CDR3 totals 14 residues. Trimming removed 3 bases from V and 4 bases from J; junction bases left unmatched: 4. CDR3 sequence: CASSLTGEGYGYTF. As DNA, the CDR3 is TGTGCCAGCAGTTTGACAGGGGAGGGCTATGGCTACACCTTC.

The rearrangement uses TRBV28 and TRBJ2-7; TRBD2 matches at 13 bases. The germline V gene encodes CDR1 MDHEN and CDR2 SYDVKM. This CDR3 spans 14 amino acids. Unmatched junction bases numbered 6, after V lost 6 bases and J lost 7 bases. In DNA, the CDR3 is TGTGCCAGCAGCGGACTAGCGGGAGTAAATGAGCAGTACTTC. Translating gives CASSGLAGVNEQYF. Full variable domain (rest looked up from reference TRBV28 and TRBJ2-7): DVKVTQSSRYLVKRTGEKVFLECVQDMDHENMFWYRQDPGLGLRLIYFSYDVKMKEKGDIPEGYSVSREKKERFSLILESASTNQTSMYLCASSGLAGVNEQYFGPGTRLTVT.

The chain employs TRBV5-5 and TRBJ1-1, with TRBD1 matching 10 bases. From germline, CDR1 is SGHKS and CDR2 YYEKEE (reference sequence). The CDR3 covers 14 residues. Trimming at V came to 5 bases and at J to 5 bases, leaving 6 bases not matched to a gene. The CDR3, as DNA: TGTGCCAGCAGGGGACAGGGGTGGGAAACTGAAGCTTTCTTT. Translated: CASRGQGWETEAFF.

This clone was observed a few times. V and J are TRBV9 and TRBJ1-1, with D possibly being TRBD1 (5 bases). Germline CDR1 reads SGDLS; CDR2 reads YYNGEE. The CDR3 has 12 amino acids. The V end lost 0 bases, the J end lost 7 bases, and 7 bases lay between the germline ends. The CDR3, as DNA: TGTGCCAGCAGCGTAGGGGGGGGTGAAGCTTTCTTT. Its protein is CASSVGGGEAFF.

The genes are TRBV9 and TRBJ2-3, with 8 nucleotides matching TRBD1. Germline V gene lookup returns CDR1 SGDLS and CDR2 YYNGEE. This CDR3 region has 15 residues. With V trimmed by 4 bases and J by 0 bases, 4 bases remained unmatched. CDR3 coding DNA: TGTGCCAGCAGCTCCCGGGACAGGAGCACAGATACGCAGTATTTT. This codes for CASSSRDRSTDTQYF.

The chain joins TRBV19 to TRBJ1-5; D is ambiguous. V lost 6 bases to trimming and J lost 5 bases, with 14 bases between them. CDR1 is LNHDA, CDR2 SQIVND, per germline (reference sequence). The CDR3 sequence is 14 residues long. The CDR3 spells CASRPEQWHQPQHF. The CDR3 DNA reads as TGTGCCAGTAGGCCCGAGCAATGGCATCAGCCCCAGCATTTT.